Here is one T cell receptor beta chain with its context. Its antigen is not known. Data came from immunoSEQ multiplex PCR; TCRdb stores just in-frame clones and leaves some out. The sample has 100,000 to 120,000 clones; roughly 89% are singletons. This entry belongs to a study of T cell responses to AZD1222 COVID-19 vaccine. Whole-study results and caveats: After two AZD1222 doses, spike-specific TCR breadth and depth rose versus day 0. Regions left unmutated in variants are reportedly the target of nearly half of spike-specific TCRs. Seropositivity was recorded at baseline in only six AZD1222 recipients.

The TCR was taken from an adult in good health. Sequenced material: peripheral blood, taken on day 0 of MenACWY control vaccination.

CDR3 amino acids: CASSQASGGSGNTIYF. CDR3 in DNA: TGCGCCAGCAGCCAAGCGTCGGGGGGGAGTGGAAACACCATATATTTT. The chain carries TRBV4-3 and TRBJ1-3, with a tentative D call TRBD1 (5 bases). The germline gives CDR1 LGHNA, CDR2 YSLEER. The CDR3 loop spans 16 amino acids. Between the trimmed V and J ends, which lost 1 base and 3 bases, there was a span of 13 bases.